This T cell receptor (beta chain) was recovered during a study of CD8 T cells in Susac syndrome. When the RNA was reverse transcribed, random hexamers were used with an input of roughly 0.5 to 1 ug. TCRdb recomputed calls from the immunoSEQ multiplex PCR reads with MiXCR, one row per CDR3 protein. This table holds about 200,000 distinct CDR3 sequences, 85% to 95% found once. The material sequenced was CD4+ T cells from PBMCs. This TCR was sampled from a human donor in good health.

The CDR3 sequence: CASSLAPASGGVNIQYF. The CDR3 DNA follows: TGTGCCAGCAGCTTAGCGCCGGCTAGCGGGGGGGTAAACATTCAGTACTTC. The chain uses TRBV7-2 and TRBJ2-4; 12 nucleotides line up with TRBD2. V shed 0 bases, J shed 6 bases, and the junction held 6 bases outside the gene matches. The CDR3 consists of 17 residues. Germline lookup yields CDR1 SGHTA and CDR2 FQGNSA.